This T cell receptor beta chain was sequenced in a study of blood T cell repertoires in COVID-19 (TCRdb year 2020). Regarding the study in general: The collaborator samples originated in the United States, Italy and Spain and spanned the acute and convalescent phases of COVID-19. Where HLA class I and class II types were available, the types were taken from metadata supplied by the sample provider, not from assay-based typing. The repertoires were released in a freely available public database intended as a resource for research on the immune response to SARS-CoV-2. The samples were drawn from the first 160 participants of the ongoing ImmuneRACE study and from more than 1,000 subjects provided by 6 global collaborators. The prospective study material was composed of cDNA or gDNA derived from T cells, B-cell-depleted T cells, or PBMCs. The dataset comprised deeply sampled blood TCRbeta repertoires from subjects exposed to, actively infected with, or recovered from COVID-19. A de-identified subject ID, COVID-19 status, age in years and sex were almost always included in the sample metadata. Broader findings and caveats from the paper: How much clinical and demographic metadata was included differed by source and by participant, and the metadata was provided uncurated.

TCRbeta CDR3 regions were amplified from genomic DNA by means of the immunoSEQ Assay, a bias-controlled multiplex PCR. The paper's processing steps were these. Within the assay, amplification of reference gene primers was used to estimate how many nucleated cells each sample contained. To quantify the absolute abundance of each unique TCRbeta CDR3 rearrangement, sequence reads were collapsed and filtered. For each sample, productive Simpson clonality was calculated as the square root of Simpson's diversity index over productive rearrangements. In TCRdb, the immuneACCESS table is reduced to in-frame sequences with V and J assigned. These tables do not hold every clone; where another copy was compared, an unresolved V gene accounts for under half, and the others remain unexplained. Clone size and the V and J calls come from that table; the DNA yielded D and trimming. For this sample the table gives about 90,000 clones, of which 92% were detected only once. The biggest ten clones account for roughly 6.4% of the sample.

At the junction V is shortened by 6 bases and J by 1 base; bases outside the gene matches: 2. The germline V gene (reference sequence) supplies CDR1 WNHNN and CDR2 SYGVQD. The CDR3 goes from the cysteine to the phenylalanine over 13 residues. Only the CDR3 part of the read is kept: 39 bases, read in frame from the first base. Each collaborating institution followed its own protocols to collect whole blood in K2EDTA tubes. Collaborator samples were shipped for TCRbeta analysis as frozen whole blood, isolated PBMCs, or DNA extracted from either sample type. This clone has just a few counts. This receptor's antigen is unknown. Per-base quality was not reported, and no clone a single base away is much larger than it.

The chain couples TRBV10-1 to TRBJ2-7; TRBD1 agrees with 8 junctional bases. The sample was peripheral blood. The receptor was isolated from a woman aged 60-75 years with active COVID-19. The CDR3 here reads CASRGDRSYEQYF. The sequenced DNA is TGCGCCAGCAGAGGGGACAGGTCCTACGAGCAGTACTTC.